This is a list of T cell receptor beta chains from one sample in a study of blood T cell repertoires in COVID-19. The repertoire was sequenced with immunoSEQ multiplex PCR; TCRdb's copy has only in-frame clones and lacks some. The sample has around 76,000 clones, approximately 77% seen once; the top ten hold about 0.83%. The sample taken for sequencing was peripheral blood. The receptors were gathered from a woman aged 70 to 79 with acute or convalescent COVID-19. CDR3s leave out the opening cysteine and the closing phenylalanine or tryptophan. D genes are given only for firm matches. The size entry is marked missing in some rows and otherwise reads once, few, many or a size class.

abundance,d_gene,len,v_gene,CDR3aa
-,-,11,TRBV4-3,ASSQGPSIEQF
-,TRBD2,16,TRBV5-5,ASSWGLAGVGGTGELF
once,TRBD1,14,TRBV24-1,ATSDPRQGSVDTQY
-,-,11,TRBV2,ASSPSGVTGYT
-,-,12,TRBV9,ASSVDSGSYEQY
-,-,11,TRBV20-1,SASATGIREAF
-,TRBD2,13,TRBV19,ASSIWDYPTGELF
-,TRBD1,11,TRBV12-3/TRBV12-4,ASSRTGTGTQH
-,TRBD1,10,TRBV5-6,ASSPGQGGAF
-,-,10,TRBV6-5,ASSAQGDTQY
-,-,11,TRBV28,ASRQTVSYEQY
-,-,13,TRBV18,ASSPMTGRLDEQY
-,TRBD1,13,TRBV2,ASSTRDRGNSPLH
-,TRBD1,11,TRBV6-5,ASSPDRGQPQH
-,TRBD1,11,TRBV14,ASSQQGGTEAF
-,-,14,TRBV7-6,ASSLAGGAWTGELF